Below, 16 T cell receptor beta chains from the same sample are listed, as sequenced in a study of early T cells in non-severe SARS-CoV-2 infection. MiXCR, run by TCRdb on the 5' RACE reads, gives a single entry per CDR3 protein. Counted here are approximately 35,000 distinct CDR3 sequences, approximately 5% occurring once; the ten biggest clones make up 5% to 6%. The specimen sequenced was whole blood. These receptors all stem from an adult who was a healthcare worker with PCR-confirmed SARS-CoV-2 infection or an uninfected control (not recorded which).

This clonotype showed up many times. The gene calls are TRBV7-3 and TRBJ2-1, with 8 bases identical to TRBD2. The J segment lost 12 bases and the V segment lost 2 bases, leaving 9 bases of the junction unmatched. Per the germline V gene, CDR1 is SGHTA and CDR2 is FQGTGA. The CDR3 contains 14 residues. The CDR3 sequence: CASSLGLKAGGQFF. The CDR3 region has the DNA TGTGCCAGCAGCTTAGGTTTGAAGGCGGGAGGGCAGTTCTTC.

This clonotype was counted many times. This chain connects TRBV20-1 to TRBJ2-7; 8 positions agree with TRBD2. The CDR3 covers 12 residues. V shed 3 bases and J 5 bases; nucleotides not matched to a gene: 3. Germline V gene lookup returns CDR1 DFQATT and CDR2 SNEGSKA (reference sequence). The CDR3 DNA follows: TGCAGTGCTAGTAGCGGGAATCACGAGCAGTACTTC. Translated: CSASSGNHEQYF.

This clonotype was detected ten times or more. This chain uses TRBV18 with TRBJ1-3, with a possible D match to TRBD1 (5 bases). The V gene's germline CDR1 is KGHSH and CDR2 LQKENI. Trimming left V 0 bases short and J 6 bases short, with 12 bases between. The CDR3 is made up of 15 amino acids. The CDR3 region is CASSPPRQGENTIYF. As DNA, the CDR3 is TGTGCCAGCTCACCACCTCGTCAGGGAGAAAACACCATATATTTT.

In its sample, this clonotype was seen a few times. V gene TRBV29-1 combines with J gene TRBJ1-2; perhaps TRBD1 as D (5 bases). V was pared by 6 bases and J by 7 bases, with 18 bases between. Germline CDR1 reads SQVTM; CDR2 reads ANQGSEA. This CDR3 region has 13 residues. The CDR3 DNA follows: TGCAGCGTCGGACAAGGCCCTGCGCTTGGCTACACCTTC. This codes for CSVGQGPALGYTF.

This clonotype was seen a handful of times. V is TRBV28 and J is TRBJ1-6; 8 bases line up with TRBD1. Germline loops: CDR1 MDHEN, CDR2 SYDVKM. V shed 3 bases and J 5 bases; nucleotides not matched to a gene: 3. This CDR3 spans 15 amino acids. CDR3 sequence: CASSLGQENNSPLHF. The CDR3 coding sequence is TGTGCCAGCAGTTTGGGACAGGAAAATAATTCACCCCTCCACTTT.

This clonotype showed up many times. CDR3 loop: CASSFYTGASTDTQYF. The CDR3 DNA follows: TGTGCCAGCAGCTTCTACACGGGTGCTAGCACAGATACGCAGTATTTT. The chain joins TRBV7-9 to TRBJ2-3; no firm D call. Germline V gene lookup returns CDR1 SEHNR and CDR2 FQNEAQ (reference sequence). V was trimmed by 3 bases and J by 0 bases, leaving 13 bases between them. This CDR3 region has 16 residues.

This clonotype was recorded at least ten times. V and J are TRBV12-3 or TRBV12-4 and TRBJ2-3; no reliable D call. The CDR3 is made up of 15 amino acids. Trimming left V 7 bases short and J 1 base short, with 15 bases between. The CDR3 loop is CASKHVGLGTDTQYF. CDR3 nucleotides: TGTGCCAGCAAACACGTGGGCTTGGGCACAGATACGCAGTATTTT.

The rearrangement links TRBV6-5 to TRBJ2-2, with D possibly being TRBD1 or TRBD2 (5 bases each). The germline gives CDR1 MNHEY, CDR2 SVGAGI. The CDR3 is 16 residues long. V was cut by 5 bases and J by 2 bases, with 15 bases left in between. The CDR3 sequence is CASSRTGWDNTGELFF. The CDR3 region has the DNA TGTGCCAGCAGTCGGACGGGGTGGGACAACACCGGGGAGCTGTTTTTT.

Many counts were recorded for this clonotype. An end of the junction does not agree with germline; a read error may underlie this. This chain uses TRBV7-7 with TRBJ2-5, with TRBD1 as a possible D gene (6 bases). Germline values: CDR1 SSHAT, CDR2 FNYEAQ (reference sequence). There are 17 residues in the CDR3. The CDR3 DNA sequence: TGTGCTAGCAGTTCGGACAGCAGGAAAAGGTTCCAAGAGACCCAGTACTTC. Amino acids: CASSSDSRKRFQETQYF.

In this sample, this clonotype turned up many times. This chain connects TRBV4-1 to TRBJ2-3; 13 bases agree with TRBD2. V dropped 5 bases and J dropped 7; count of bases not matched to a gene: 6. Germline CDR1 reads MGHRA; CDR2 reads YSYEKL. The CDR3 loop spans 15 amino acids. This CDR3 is CASSDTTSGRNTQYF. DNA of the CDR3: TGCGCCAGCAGCGATACGACTAGCGGGAGGAATACGCAGTATTTT.

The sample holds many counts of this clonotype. CDR3: CAISADSYEQYV. The DNA for the CDR3 is TGTGCCATCAGTGCTGATTCCTACGAGCAGTACGTC. The rearrangement joins TRBV10-3 to TRBJ2-7; D is unresolved. The V gene's germline CDR1 is ENHRY and CDR2 SYGVKD. The CDR3 is 12 amino acids. The ends were cut back, 4 bases at V and 1 base at J, with 5 bases in the middle.

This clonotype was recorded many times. The DNA of the CDR3 is TGTGCCACCAGGGGACAGGGTGGTAACTATGGCTACACCTTC. Amino acids: CATRGQGGNYGYTF. The gene calls are TRBV24-1 and TRBJ1-2; 9 positions agree with TRBD1. The CDR3 length is 14 residues. Trimming at V came to 7 bases and at J to 1 base, leaving 3 bases not matched to a gene. The V gene's germline CDR1 is KGHDR and CDR2 SFDVKD.

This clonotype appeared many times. This CDR3 reads CAIPTDTGELFF. The CDR3 DNA reads as TGTGCCATCCCGACTGACACCGGGGAGCTGTTTTTT. The V call is TRBV7-9, the J call TRBJ2-2; D is ambiguous. The V end was cut by 10 bases, the J end by 3 bases, with 9 bases between. Germline V gives CDR1 SEHNR, CDR2 FQNEAQ (reference sequence). This CDR3 is 12 amino acids long. Full variable domain (outside the CDR3, taken from reference TRBV7-9 and TRBJ2-2): DTGVSQNPRHKITKRGQNVTFRCDPISEHNRLYWYRQTLGQGPEFLTYFQNEAQLEKSRLLSDRFSAERPKGSFSTLEIQRTEQGDSAMYLCAIPTDTGELFFGEGSRLTVL.

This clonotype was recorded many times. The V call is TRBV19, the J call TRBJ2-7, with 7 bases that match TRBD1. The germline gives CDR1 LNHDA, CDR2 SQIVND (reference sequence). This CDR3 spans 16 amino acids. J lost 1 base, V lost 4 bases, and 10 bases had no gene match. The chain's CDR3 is CASSTAWTGLSYEQYF. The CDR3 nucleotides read TGTGCCAGTAGTACCGCCTGGACAGGACTTTCCTACGAGCAGTACTTC. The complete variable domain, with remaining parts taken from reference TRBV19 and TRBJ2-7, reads DGGITQSPKYLFRKEGQNVTLSCEQNLNHDAMYWYRQDPGQGLRLIYYSQIVNDFQKGDIAEGYSVSREKKESFPLTVTSAQKNPTAFYLCASSTAWTGLSYEQYFGPGTRLTVT.

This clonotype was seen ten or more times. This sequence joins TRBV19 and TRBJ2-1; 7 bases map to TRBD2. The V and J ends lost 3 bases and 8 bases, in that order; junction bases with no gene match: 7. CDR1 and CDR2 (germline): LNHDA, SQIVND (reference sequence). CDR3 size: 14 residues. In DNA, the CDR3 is TGTGCCAGTAGTATGGGGGGAGGGAACTATGAGCAGTTCTTC. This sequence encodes CASSMGGGNYEQFF. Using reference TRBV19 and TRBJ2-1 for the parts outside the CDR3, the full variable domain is DGGITQSPKYLFRKEGQNVTLSCEQNLNHDAMYWYRQDPGQGLRLIYYSQIVNDFQKGDIAEGYSVSREKKESFPLTVTSAQKNPTAFYLCASSMGGGNYEQFFGPGTRLTVL.

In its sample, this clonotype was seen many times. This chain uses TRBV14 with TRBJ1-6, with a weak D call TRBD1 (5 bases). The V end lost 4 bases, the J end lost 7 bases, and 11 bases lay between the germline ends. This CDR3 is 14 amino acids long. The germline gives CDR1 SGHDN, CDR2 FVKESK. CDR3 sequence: CASSLRQWNSPLHF. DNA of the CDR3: TGTGCCAGCAGCCTCAGACAGTGGAATTCACCCCTCCACTTT.